This T cell receptor beta chain was found in a study of breast tumors, draining lymph nodes, adjacent tissues. Study-wide results and limits: That most tumor T cells come from lymph nodes remained unproven. Tumor TCR diversity was below lymph nodes but above nontumor tissue. Luminal-like breast cancer showed significantly greater tumor-nontumor repertoire similarity than basal-like breast cancer did. Findings are consistent with lymph node origin and intratumoral expansion of most tumor T cells.

Using its own MiXCR run on the multiplex PCR reads, TCRdb lists one record per CDR3 protein. The sample holds about 130,000 distinct CDR3 sequences; about 20% are singletons and the top ten take over 3%. The CDR3 is 14 residues long. CDR1 is SGHRS and CDR2 is YFSETQ in the germline V gene. Breast cancer patients provided tissue from their axillary draining lymph nodes. About this clonotype: Antigen: not known. This may be a read error: a much more frequent sequence differs by one nucleotide.

The specimen was axillary lymph node tissue. The TCR comes from a female donor with breast cancer. Some clones in this sample may be carry-over from other donors' samples. V and J are TRBV5-1 and TRBJ1-4; no clear D gene. The CDR3 DNA follows: TGCGCCAGGAGCTTGACACAGAAGGATGAAAAACTGTTTTTT. This codes for CARSLTQKDEKLFF.